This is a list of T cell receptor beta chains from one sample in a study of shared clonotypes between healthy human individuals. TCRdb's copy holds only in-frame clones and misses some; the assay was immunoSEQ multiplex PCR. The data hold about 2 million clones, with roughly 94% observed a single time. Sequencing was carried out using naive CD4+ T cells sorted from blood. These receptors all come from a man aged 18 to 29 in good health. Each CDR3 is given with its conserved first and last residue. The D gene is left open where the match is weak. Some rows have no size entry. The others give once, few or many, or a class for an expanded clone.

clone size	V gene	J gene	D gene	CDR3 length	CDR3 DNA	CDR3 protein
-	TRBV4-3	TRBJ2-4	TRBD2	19	TGCGCCAGCAGCCAAGAGACTAGCGGGAGGGCCGGGTCCAAAAACATTCAGTACTTC	CASSQETSGRAGSKNIQYF
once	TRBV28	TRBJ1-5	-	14	TGTGCCAGCAGTTTATTGGACGACAATCAGCCCCAGCATTTT	CASSLLDDNQPQHF
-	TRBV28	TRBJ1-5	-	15	TGTGCCAGCAGTTCTCAGGGAATTAGCAATCAGCCCCAGCATTTT	CASSSQGISNQPQHF
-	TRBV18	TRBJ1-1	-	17	TGTGCCAGCTCACCACCGACCCCCCCGGAACCCGTCGGGGGAGCTTTCTTT	CASSPPTPPEPVGGAFF
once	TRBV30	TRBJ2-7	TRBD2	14	TGTGCCTGGAGTTCGCTAGCGGGGGGCCTCAAGCAGTACTTC	CAWSSLAGGLKQYF
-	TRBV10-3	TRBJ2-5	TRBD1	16	TGTGCCATCAGTGAGTCTAGGACAGGGAGGAGGGAGACCCAGTACTTC	CAISESRTGRRETQYF
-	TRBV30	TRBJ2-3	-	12	TGTGCCTGGAGTGTACGAGGGGATACGCAGTATTTT	CAWSVRGDTQYF
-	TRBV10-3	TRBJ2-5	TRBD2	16	TGTGCCATCAGTGCCACTAGCGGGAGTGAAGAAGAGACCCAGTACTTC	CAISATSGSEEETQYF
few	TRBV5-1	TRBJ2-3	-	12	TGCGCCAGCAGCGGAACCTCCGGTACGCAGTATTTT	CASSGTSGTQYF
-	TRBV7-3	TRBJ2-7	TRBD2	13	TGTGCCAGCAGCTCCAGGGAGGGCTACGAGCAGTACTTC	CASSSREGYEQYF
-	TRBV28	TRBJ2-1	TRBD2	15	TGTGCCAGCAGTTTAGGCGGGGGGGCCTACAATGAGCAGTTCTTC	CASSLGGGAYNEQFF
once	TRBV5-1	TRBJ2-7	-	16	TGCGCCAGCAGCTTGGCCGGTCGTCCGGGTACAGACGAGCAGTACTTC	CASSLAGRPGTDEQYF
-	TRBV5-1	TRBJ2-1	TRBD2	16	TGCGCCAGCAGCTCTTTCGGGACTAGCGGGACCAATGAGCAGTTCTTC	CASSSFGTSGTNEQFF
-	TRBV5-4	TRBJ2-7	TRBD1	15	TGTGCCAGCAGCACAACGGGACAGGGGGCTGACGAGCAGTACTTC	CASSTTGQGADEQYF
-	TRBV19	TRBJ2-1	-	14	TGTGCCACCCAAGGAGGGCGATCCTACAATGAGCAGTTCTTC	CATQGGRSYNEQFF
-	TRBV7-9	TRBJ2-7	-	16	TGTGCCAGCAGCTTCCGTGTCCCGGGGACTGCCTACGAGCAGTACTTC	CASSFRVPGTAYEQYF
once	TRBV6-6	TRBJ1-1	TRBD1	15	TGTGCCAGCAGTTACATCGACAGGGCGAACACTGAAGCTTTCTTT	CASSYIDRANTEAFF
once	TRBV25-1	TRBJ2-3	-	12	TGTGCCAGCAGTAGGGTCACAGATACGCAGTATTTT	CASSRVTDTQYF
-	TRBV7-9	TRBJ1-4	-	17	TGTGCCAGCAGCTTAACCGAGACCCTGACGACTAATGAAAAACTGTTTTTT	CASSLTETLTTNEKLFF
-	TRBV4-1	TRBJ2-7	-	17	TGCGCCAGCAGCCCACGTTCGGGGGCAGGCGAAGCCTACGAGCAGTACTTC	CASSPRSGAGEAYEQYF
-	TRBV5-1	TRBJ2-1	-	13	TGCGCCAGCAGCCTGAGGTGGGGTGGTGAGCAGTTCTTC	CASSLRWGGEQFF
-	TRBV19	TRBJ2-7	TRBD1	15	TGTGCCAGTAGTACGGGGGACAGGGTAGCGGCCGAGCAGTACTTC	CASSTGDRVAAEQYF
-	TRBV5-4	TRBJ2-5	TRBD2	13	TGTGCCAGCAGCTTGGCTAGCGGGGAGACCCAGTACTTC	CASSLASGETQYF
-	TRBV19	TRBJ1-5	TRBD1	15	TGTGCCAGTAGGGGGCAGGGGGCTCTCAATCAGCCCCAGCATTTT	CASRGQGALNQPQHF
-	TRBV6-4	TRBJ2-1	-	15	TGTGCCAGCAGTGTGCAGCTTAGCTCCTACAATGAGCAGTTCTTC	CASSVQLSSYNEQFF
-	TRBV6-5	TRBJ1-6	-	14	TGTGCCTGCAGTTACCGGGAATATAATTCACCCCTCCACTTT	CACSYREYNSPLHF
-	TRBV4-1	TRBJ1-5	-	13	TGCGCCCAAAGAGTAGCGCACCCGCAGCCCCAGCATTTT	CAQRVAHPQPQHF
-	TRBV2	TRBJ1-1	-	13	TGTGCCAGCCGGGGGTTCAGAAACACTGAAGCTTTCTTT	CASRGFRNTEAFF
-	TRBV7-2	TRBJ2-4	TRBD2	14	TGTGCCAGCAGCATAATAGCGGGAGAGGGCATTCAGTACTTC	CASSIIAGEGIQYF
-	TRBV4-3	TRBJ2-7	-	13	TGCGCCAGCAGCCAATTCGCCTCCTACGAGCAGTACTTC	CASSQFASYEQYF
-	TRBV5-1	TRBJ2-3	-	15	TGCGCCAGCAGCCAACCGGGACGGAACACAGATACGCAGTATTTT	CASSQPGRNTDTQYF
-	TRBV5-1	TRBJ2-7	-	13	TGCGCCAGCCGGAGGGCAGGGAGCTACGAGCAGTACTTC	CASRRAGSYEQYF
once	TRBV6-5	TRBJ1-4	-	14	TGTGCCAGCAGTCCAGGGAGGGTAGGCGAAAAACTGTTTTTT	CASSPGRVGEKLFF
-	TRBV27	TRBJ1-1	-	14	TGTGCCAGCAGTTTAGGACATTCGAACACTGAAGCTTTCTTT	CASSLGHSNTEAFF
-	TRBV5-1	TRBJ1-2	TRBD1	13	TGCGCCAGCAGCCTCGACAGGGGGCCTGGCTACACCTTC	CASSLDRGPGYTF
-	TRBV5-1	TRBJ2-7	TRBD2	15	TGCGCCAGCAGGCCCCCGACTAGCGGTACGAGTGAGCAGTACTTC	CASRPPTSGTSEQYF
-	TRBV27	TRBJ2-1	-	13	TGTGCCAGCAGACTTGGGGGCTACAATGAGCAGTTCTTC	CASRLGGYNEQFF
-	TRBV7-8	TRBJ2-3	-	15	TGTGCCAGCAGCTTAGCGGGAGTTAGCACAGATACGCAGTATTTT	CASSLAGVSTDTQYF
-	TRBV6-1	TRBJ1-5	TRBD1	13	TGTGCCAGCAGTGAAACCATGACAGGGTCCCAGCATTTT	CASSETMTGSQHF
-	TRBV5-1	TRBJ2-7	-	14	TGCGCCAGCAGCTTGGATCGGTTCCTTTACGAGCAGTACTTC	CASSLDRFLYEQYF
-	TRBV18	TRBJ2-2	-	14	TGTGCCAGCTCACCGGGAACGGTTACCGGGGAGCTGTTTTTT	CASSPGTVTGELFF
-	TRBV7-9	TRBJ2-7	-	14	TGTGCCAGCAGCTTTCGGGCAGGATTCTACGAGCAGTACTTC	CASSFRAGFYEQYF
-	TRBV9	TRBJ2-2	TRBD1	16	TGTGCCAGCAGCGTAGGTGGGACAGTTAATACCGGGGAGCTGTTTTTT	CASSVGGTVNTGELFF
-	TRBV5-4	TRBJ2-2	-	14	TGTGCCAGCAGCTTGCCGCGGGGTAACGGGGAGCTGTTTTTT	CASSLPRGNGELFF
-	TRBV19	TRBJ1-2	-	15	TGTGCCAGTAGTAAGCAAAGGGACGGAGCCTATGGCTACACCTTC	CASSKQRDGAYGYTF
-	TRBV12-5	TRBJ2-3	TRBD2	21	TGTGCTAGTGGTCAGACCCGTGTGGGACTAGCGTCGAGAGGGAGCACAGATACGCAGTATTTT	CASGQTRVGLASRGSTDTQYF
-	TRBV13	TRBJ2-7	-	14	TGTGCCAGCAGCTCGGCCGGGACTCATTACGAGCAGTACTTC	CASSSAGTHYEQYF
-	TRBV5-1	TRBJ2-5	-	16	TGCGCCAGCAGCTTGGGTAATGAAGGGGGAGCAGAGACCCAGTACTTC	CASSLGNEGGAETQYF
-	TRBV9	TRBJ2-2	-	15	TGTGCCAGCAACCGGGGGAAGCCGAACACCGGGGAGCTGTTTTTT	CASNRGKPNTGELFF
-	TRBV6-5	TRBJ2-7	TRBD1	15	TGTGCCAGCAGCCTTACGGGACAGGGAACCTACGAGCAGTACTTC	CASSLTGQGTYEQYF
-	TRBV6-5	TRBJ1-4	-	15	TGTGCCAGCAGCCCCGGGCCAGGCCGAAATGAAAAACTGTTTTTT	CASSPGPGRNEKLFF
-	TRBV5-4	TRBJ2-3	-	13	TGTGCCAGCACCAGGGCAGTTCAGGGTACGCAGTATTTT	CASTRAVQGTQYF
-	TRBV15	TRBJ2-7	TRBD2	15	TGTGCCACCAGCGGTGGACTAGCGGGAGCCTACGAGCAGTACTTC	CATSGGLAGAYEQYF
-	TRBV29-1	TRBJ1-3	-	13	TGCAGCGGGGTAGGGAGCTCTGGAAACACCATATATTTT	CSGVGSSGNTIYF